This section outlines one T cell receptor beta chain sequence together with its context. What it recognizes is unknown. 60 Vbeta and 13 Jbeta primers were used in PCR. TCRdb's table, derived via immunoSEQ multiplex PCR, lists solely in-frame clones and lacks some. The repertoire holds 150,000 to 200,000 clones, with approximately 71% as singletons. This record belongs to a study of cytomegalovirus exposure and HLA in healthy donors. Study-level findings and limits: Clonal expansion, a later analysis showed, was greater in HLA-associated TCR beta chains than in equally common others. Association of a missense DCLRE1C variant with TCR beta V- and J-gene trimming was reported in a later analysis.

CDR3 length equals 13 residues. V was clipped by 0 bases and J by 5 bases, with 8 bases between them. Germline CDR1 is SGHRS and CDR2 is YFSETQ. The sequence came from a woman younger than 30 in good health and CMV-seropositive. The chain combines TRBV5-1 with TRBJ2-5, with D perhaps TRBD1 (5 bases). Sequenced input: PBMCs. The CDR3 bases are TGCGCCAGCAGCTTGGGGACACCGGAGACCCAGTACTTC. The encoded protein is CASSLGTPETQYF.